The present entry profiles one T cell receptor beta chain with its context. V lost 4 bases and J 8 bases, leaving 14 bases between the germline ends. Germline V gene data show CDR1 as MNHNY and CDR2 as SVGAGI (reference sequence). The CDR3 extends over 13 amino acids. The data were taken from a study of OX40 agonist ivuxolimab in advanced cancers. Method: immunoSEQ multiplex PCR; TCRdb's copy keeps in-frame clones and lacks some. The sample records around 60,000 clones, around 84% being singletons. The chain has TRBV6-6 and TRBJ1-2; D unresolved. The sequenced sample was CD4+ or CD8+ T cells sorted from blood, obtained in a trial of the OX40 agonist ivuxolimab. The receptor was isolated from an adult with an advanced solid tumor such as melanoma, head and neck, liver or kidney cancer. The CDR3 reads CASSLDLISGYTF. As DNA, the CDR3 is TGTGCCAGCAGTTTGGACCTCATAAGCGGCTACACCTTC.